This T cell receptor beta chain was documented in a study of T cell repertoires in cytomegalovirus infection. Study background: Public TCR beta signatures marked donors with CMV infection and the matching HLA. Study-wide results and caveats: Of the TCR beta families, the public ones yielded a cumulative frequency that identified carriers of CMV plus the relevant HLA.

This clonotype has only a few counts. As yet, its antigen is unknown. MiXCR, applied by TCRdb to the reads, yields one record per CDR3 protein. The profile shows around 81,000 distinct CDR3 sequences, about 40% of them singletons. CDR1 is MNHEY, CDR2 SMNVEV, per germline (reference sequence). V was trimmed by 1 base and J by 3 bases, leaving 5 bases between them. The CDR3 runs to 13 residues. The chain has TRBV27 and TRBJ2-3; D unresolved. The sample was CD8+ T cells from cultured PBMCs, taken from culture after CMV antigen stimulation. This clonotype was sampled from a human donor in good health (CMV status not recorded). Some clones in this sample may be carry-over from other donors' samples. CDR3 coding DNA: TGTGCCAGCAGTTTATTTTGGACAGATACGCAGTATTTT. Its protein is CASSLFWTDTQYF.